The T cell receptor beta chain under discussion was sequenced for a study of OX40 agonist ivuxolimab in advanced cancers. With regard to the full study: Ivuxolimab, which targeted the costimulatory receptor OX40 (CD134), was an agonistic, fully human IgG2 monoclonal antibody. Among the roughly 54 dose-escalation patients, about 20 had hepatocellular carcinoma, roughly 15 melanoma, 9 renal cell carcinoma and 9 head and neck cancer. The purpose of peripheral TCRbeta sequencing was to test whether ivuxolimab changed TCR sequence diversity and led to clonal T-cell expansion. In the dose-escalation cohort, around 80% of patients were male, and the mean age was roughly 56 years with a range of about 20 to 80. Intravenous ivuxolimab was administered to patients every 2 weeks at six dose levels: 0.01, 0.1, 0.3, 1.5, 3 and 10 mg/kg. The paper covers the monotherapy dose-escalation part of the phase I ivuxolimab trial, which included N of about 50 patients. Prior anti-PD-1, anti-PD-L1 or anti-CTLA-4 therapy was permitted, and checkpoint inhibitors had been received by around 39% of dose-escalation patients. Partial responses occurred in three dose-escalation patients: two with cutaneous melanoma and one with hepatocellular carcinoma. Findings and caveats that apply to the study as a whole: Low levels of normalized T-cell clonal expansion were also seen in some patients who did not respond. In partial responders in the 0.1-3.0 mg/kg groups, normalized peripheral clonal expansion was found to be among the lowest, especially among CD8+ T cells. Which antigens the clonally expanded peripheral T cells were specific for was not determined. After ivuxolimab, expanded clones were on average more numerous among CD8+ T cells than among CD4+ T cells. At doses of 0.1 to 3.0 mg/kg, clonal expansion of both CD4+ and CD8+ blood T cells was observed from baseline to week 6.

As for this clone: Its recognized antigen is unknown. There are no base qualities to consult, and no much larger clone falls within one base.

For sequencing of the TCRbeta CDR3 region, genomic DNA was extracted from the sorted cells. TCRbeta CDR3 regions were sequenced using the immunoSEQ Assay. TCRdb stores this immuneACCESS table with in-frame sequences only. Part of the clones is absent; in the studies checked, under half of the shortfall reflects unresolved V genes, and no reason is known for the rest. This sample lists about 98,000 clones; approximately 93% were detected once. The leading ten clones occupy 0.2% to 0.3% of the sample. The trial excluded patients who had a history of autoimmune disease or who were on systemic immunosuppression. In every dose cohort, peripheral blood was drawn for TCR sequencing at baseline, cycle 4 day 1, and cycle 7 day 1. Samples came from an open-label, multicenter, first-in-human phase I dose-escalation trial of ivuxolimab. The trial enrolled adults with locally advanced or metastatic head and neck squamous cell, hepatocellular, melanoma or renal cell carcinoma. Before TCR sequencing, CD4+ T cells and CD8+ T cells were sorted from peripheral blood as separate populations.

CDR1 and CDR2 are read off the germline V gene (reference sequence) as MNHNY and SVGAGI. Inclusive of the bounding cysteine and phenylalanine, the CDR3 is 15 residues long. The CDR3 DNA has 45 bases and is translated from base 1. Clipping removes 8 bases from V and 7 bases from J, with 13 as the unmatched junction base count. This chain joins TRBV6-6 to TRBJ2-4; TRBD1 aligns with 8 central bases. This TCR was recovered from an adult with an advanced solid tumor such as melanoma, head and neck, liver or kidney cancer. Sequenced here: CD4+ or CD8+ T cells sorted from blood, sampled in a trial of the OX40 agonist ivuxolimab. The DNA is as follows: TGTGCCAGCGCACAGACAGGGGTGGTCTCCAACATTCAGTACTTC. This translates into CASAQTGVVSNIQYF.